This TCR beta chain comes out of a study of cytomegalovirus exposure and HLA in healthy donors. Germline loops: CDR1 SEHNR, CDR2 FQNEAQ (reference sequence). V lost 3 bases to trimming and J lost 13 bases, with 15 bases between them. This CDR3 region has 12 residues. The study ran its PCR with 60 Vbeta and 13 Jbeta primers. The table came from immunoSEQ multiplex PCR; TCRdb's copy has only in-frame clones and leaves some out. This listing includes some 130,000 clones. The chain employs TRBV7-9 and TRBJ1-1, with TRBD1 as a possible D gene (6 bases). This TCR came from a man between 18 and 35 years old in good health and CMV-seronegative. The sequencing input was PBMCs. For the CDR3, the DNA is TGTGCCAGCAGCTTTGGGGGCTCGGAGGTTTTCTTT. This gives the protein CASSFGGSEVFF.